This T cell receptor beta chain emerged from a study of PD-1 blockade in mismatch repair-deficient tumors. The repertoire was sequenced with immunoSEQ multiplex PCR; TCRdb's copy has only in-frame clones and lacks some. The data contain approximately 50,000 clones, roughly 80% of them singletons. Germline values: CDR1 DFQATT, CDR2 SNEGSKA (reference sequence). The length of the CDR3 is 11 residues. Trimming stripped 7 bases from V and 2 bases from J, with 9 bases between. The starting material was peripheral blood, obtained 4 weeks after starting pembrolizumab. The chain employs TRBV20-1 and TRBJ2-7; no definite D call. The clonotype comes from an adult with mismatch repair-deficient cancer. The CDR3 coding sequence is TGCAGTGTCCAGGCTCCCTACGAGCAGTACTTC. Its translation is CSVQAPYEQYF.